The clone carrying this TCR beta chain was counted between two and nine times. Its specificity is unknown. An end of the junction does not agree with germline; a read error may underlie this. Amplified regions were TCR beta CDR3 sequences from RNA transcripts. The HTBI primer set was used in a first-round RT-PCR of the TCR CDR3. MiXCR was run by TCRdb on the multiplex PCR reads, yielding one entry per CDR3 protein. Of hundreds of thousands of distinct CDR3 sequences in the sample, less than 20% were seen once. This CDR3 has 16 amino acids. Germline CDR1 and CDR2: SEHNR and FQNEAQ (reference sequence). This entry belongs to a study of T cells in Graves' hyperthyroidism and ophthalmopathy. Whole-study results and caveats: Stable hyperthyroidism was told apart from ophthalmopathy by a model built on 13 V-J features. The blood repertoire included most of the expanded thyroid clonotypes above 0.001. The model's output predicted ophthalmopathy at a median of roughly 6.9 months prior to onset.

The study left out patients who had uncontrolled infection, other autoimmune disease, pregnancy or lactation. Sequencing was performed on blood. The V gene is TRBV7-9, the J gene TRBJ1-4; 10 bases fit TRBD1. The TCR sequence derives from a woman aged 18-29 years with Graves' hyperthyroidism. The CDR3 loop reads CASSLAPGQGGEKLFF. The CDR3 DNA follows: TGTGCCAGCAGCCTAGCCCCCGGACAGGGGGGGGAAAAACTGTTTTTT.